These 28 T cell receptor beta chains were all obtained from the same sample, sequenced in a study of blood T cell repertoires in COVID-19. Here immunoSEQ multiplex PCR was the method, and the copy in TCRdb shows in-frame clones only, minus some. The table has about 210,000 clones, approximately 75% seen once; the top ten hold around 9%. The specimen sequenced was PBMCs or T cells enriched from blood (not recorded which). These receptors came from a man in his forties or fifties who had recovered from COVID-19.

The rearrangement uses TRBV6-5 and TRBJ1-5; 9 bases fit TRBD1. The V gene's germline CDR1 is MNHEY and CDR2 SVGAGI. CDR3 size: 15 residues. Trimming at V came to 6 bases and at J to 1 base, leaving 4 bases not matched to a gene. The CDR3 nucleotides are TGTGCCAGCAGCCGCACAGGGGGCAGCAATCAGCCCCAGCATTTT. Amino acid sequence: CASSRTGGSNQPQHF.

The chain recombines TRBV4-2 with TRBJ2-6; 11 bases line up with TRBD2. The germline V gene has CDR1 LGHNA and CDR2 YNFKEQ. The CDR3 is made up of 17 amino acids. V shed 4 bases, J shed 1 base, and the junction held 3 bases outside the gene matches. The CDR3 DNA reads as TGTGCCAGCAGCCGGGGACTAGCGGAGTCTGGGGCCAACGTCCTGACTTTC. Amino acid sequence: CASSRGLAESGANVLTF.

This clone has just a few counts. The gene calls are TRBV19 and TRBJ2-7; 7 nucleotides line up with TRBD2. Unmatched junction bases numbered 11, after V lost 4 bases and J lost 5 bases. Germline lookup yields CDR1 LNHDA and CDR2 SQIVND (reference sequence). The CDR3 loop spans 15 amino acids. The CDR3 DNA is TGTGCCAGTAGTACCTACGGGGGGAAAGTTGACGAGCAGTACTTC. It codes for CASSTYGGKVDEQYF.

This clone occurred a few times. The gene calls are TRBV5-8 and TRBJ2-5, with 8 bases identical to TRBD2. The CDR3 runs to 15 residues. With 2 bases clipped from V and 4 bases from J, the junction kept 7 bases outside the gene matches. Germline V gene data show CDR1 as SGHTS and CDR2 as YDEGEE. CDR3 sequence: CASSFVSGIGETQYF. In DNA, the CDR3 is TGTGCCAGCAGCTTTGTTAGCGGGATCGGAGAGACCCAGTACTTC.

This sequence joins TRBV11-2 and TRBJ2-1, with 8 nucleotides matching TRBD1. Looked up from germline, CDR1 is SGHAT and CDR2 is FQNNGV. The CDR3 length is 14 residues. V gave up 5 bases and J gave up 8 bases; unmatched junction bases: 8. In DNA, the CDR3 is TGTGCCAGCAGCCGTGGACAGGGTATCGATGAGCAGTTCTTC. It is translated as CASSRGQGIDEQFF. The full variable domain, in which reference TRBV11-2 and TRBJ2-1 provide the parts outside the CDR3, is EAGVAQSPRYKIIEKRQSVAFWCNPISGHATLYWYQQILGQGPKLLIQFQNNGVVDDSQLPKDRFSAERLKGVDSTLKIQPAKLEDSAVYLCASSRGQGIDEQFFGPGTRLTVL.

The V gene is TRBV7-6, the J gene TRBJ2-2; D is possibly TRBD1 (7 bases). Trimming stripped 6 bases from V and 6 bases from J, with 17 bases between. There are 15 residues in the CDR3. Germline CDR1 and CDR2: SGHVS and FNYEAQ. The CDR3 DNA reads as TGTGCCAGCAGACGCGGGACAGTCGAGGCCGGGGAGCTGTTTTTT. Its translation is CASRRGTVEAGELFF.

This clone occurred once. The V gene is TRBV24-1, the J gene TRBJ1-5, with TRBD1 matching over 7 bases. The junction had 7 bases not matched to a gene; V was cut back by 5 bases and J by 1 base. The germline gives CDR1 KGHDR, CDR2 SFDVKD. The CDR3 is 16 residues long. The CDR3 DNA follows: TGTGCCACCAGTGCTCCTACAGGGGCGAGCAATCAGCCCCAGCATTTT. This encodes CATSAPTGASNQPQHF.

CDR3 sequence (DNA): TGTGCCAGCAGTGATCAGGTGAACACTGAAGCTTTCTTT. It encodes CASSDQVNTEAFF. The chain recombines TRBV6-4 with TRBJ1-1, with no clear D. Trimming removed 3 bases at V and 0 bases at J, with 5 bases between. The CDR3 consists of 13 residues. Germline V gene sequence: CDR1 MRHNA, CDR2 SNTAGT.

The chain joins TRBV9 to TRBJ2-3; TRBD1 matches 10 bases. V was clipped by 2 bases and J by 3 bases; unmatched bases: 3. This CDR3 contains 15 residues. Germline V gene data show CDR1 as SGDLS and CDR2 as YYNGEE. The chain's CDR3 is CASSVTGGVTDTQYF. DNA for the CDR3: TGTGCCAGCAGCGTGACAGGGGGCGTGACAGATACGCAGTATTTT.

This chain joins TRBV5-1 and TRBJ1-1; 10 bases are shared with TRBD1. In germline, CDR1 is SGHRS, CDR2 YFSETQ. The CDR3 is 13 residues long. With 6 bases clipped from V and 7 bases from J, the junction kept 6 bases outside the gene matches. In DNA, the CDR3 is TGCGCCAGCAACCCGGGACAGGGGTATGAAGCTTTCTTT. This encodes CASNPGQGYEAFF. The whole variable domain, remainder taken from reference TRBV5-1 and TRBJ1-1, is KAGVTQTPRYLIKTRGQQVTLSCSPISGHRSVSWYQQTPGQGLQFLFEYFSETQRNKGNFPGRFSGRQFSNSRSEMNVSTLELGDSALYLCASNPGQGYEAFFGQGTRLTVV.

This clone was recorded only once. The chain carries TRBV5-5 and TRBJ1-5; D is unclear. The CDR3 runs 14 residues. V was clipped by 1 base and J by 0 bases, with 5 bases between them. CDR1 and CDR2 (germline): SGHKS, YYEKEE (reference sequence). CDR3 nucleotide sequence: TGTGCCAGCAGCTTGTTAAATAGCAATCAGCCCCAGCATTTT. Its translation: CASSLLNSNQPQHF.

The V call is TRBV29-1, the J call TRBJ1-2; D might be TRBD1 (5 bases). There are 11 residues in the CDR3. The germline CDR1 and CDR2 sequences are SQVTM and ANQGSEA. The V end lost 5 bases, the J end lost 6 bases, and 10 bases lay between the germline ends. CDR3 protein: CSVIGGDGYTF. For the CDR3, the DNA is TGCAGCGTTATCGGGGGAGATGGCTACACCTTC.

The gene calls are TRBV30 and TRBJ2-3; TRBD2 agrees at 12 bases. The germline CDR1 and CDR2 sequences are GTSNPN and SVGIG (reference sequence). V was pared by 6 bases and J by 3 bases, with 7 bases of the junction left unmatched. The CDR3 consists of 15 residues. The CDR3 protein is CACSTSGSKTDTQYF. The CDR3 DNA follows: TGTGCCTGTTCGACTAGCGGGAGTAAGACAGATACGCAGTATTTT.

The gene calls are TRBV2 and TRBJ1-2, with 11 bases identical to TRBD1. The CDR3 loop spans 14 amino acids. Germline V lookup: CDR1 SNHLY, CDR2 FYNNEI. With V trimmed by 4 bases and J by 5 bases, 3 bases remained unmatched. The CDR3 loop is CASSARDRGYGYTF. In DNA, the CDR3 is TGTGCCAGCAGTGCTCGGGACAGGGGGTATGGCTACACCTTC.

The rearrangement links TRBV18 to TRBJ1-1; no reliable D call. Trimming shortened V by 6 bases and J by 5 bases, and 13 bases separated the two germline ends. The CDR3 sequence is 13 residues long. Germline V lookup: CDR1 KGHSH, CDR2 LQKENI. DNA for the CDR3: TGTGCCAGCTCCGAATACTCGGGAACTGAAGCTTTCTTT. Its translation is CASSEYSGTEAFF.

The rearrangement uses TRBV2 and TRBJ2-7, with TRBD1 matching 7 bases. Germline V CDR1 and CDR2: SNHLY, FYNNEI. The CDR3 length is 13 residues. V trimming: 10 bases; J trimming: 5 bases; junction bases outside the gene matches: 11. The CDR3 DNA follows: TGTGCCACGCGACCGACAGGGTCCCACGAGCAGTACTTC. Translation: CATRPTGSHEQYF.

In nucleotides, the CDR3 is TGTGCCAGCAGCTTACGCAGGGCTCCCTCTGAAGCTTTCTTT. Amino acid sequence: CASSLRRAPSEAFF. This chain links TRBV7-8 with TRBJ1-1, with D possibly matching TRBD1 (5 bases). The CDR3 has 14 amino acids. Trimming removed 2 bases at V and 6 bases at J, with 13 bases between. The germline CDR1 and CDR2 sequences are SGHVS and FQNEAQ.

The V call is TRBV5-6, the J call TRBJ2-3, with TRBD1 identical over 7 bases. The V segment lost 3 bases and the J segment 2 bases; nucleotides outside the gene matches: 9. Germline CDR1 reads SGHDT; CDR2 reads YYEEEE. This CDR3 has 16 residues. CDR3 DNA: TGTGCCAGCAGCTCGATAGACAGGGCAGTCACAGATACGCAGTATTTT. Translation gives CASSSIDRAVTDTQYF.

In its sample, this clone was seen many times. This chain connects TRBV5-6 to TRBJ1-5; D may be TRBD1 (5 bases). The V gene lost 1 base and the J gene lost 6 bases, with 17 bases spanning the gap. This CDR3 region has 16 residues. The V gene's germline CDR1 is SGHDT and CDR2 YYEEEE. The CDR3 DNA reads as TGTGCCAGCAGCTTGATGTCAGGGTGGGGAGGTCAGCCCCAGCATTTT. Its translation: CASSLMSGWGGQPQHF.

The V gene is TRBV12-3 or TRBV12-4, the J gene TRBJ1-1, with 8 bases fitting TRBD1. Unmatched junction bases numbered 0, after V lost 5 bases and J lost 7 bases. CDR3 length equals 11 residues. CDR3 region: CASSDRGEAFF. CDR3 in DNA: TGTGCCAGCAGTGACAGGGGTGAAGCTTTCTTT.

The chain combines TRBV11-2 with TRBJ1-2; TRBD1 matches at 7 bases. The junction had 12 bases not matched to a gene; V was cut back by 5 bases and J by 3 bases. The CDR3 length is 16 residues. Germline V gene data show CDR1 as SGHAT and CDR2 as FQNNGV. In DNA form, the CDR3 reads TGTGCCAGCAGCCGCAGCCCCGACAGGGCGGACTATGGCTACACCTTC. Translation gives CASSRSPDRADYGYTF.

This chain links TRBV5-1 with TRBJ1-2; weak D call: TRBD1 (5 bases). From germline, CDR1 is SGHRS and CDR2 YFSETQ. V gave up 4 bases and J gave up 4 bases, with 14 bases separating them. The CDR3 length is 14 residues. CDR3 sequence reads: CASSPQDMTYGYTF. CDR3 nucleotides: TGCGCCAGCAGCCCCCAGGACATGACCTATGGCTACACCTTC.

This rearrangement joins TRBV7-2 to TRBJ2-1, with TRBD1 matching over 9 bases. The CDR3 has 15 amino acids. The germline gives CDR1 SGHTA, CDR2 FQGNSA. V dropped 5 bases and J dropped 4; count of bases not matched to a gene: 6. The DNA for the CDR3 is TGTGCCAGCAGCCTGGACAGGGGCCTTTACAATGAGCAGTTCTTC. It yields the protein CASSLDRGLYNEQFF.

The table lists this clone with a count of one. This chain links TRBV11-2 with TRBJ1-2; a weak D match, TRBD1 (6 bases). The CDR3 loop spans 14 amino acids. Germline CDR1 and CDR2: SGHAT and FQNNGV. Trimming removed 3 bases from V and 8 bases from J, with 16 bases in between. Written as DNA, the CDR3 is TGTGCCAGCAGCTTGCCAGGGGCGTGGGAAGGCTACACCTTC. Protein: CASSLPGAWEGYTF.

With respect to this clone: Different DNA sequences within this sample yield the same CDR3. The rearrangement joins TRBV5-1 to TRBJ1-4, with 7 bases fitting TRBD1. Trimming took 0 bases from V and 8 from J; bases not matched to a gene: 4. The CDR3 is 14 residues long. CDR1 and CDR2 from the germline V gene are SGHRS and YFSETQ. The chain's CDR3 is CASSLGQGGEKLFF. In DNA form, the CDR3 reads TGCGCCAGCAGCTTGGGGCAGGGGGGCGAAAAACTGTTTTTT.

At least ten counts were recorded for this clone. J is TRBJ1-1 and V is TRBV6-5; weak D call: TRBD1 (5 bases). Germline values: CDR1 MNHEY, CDR2 SVGAGI. CDR3 length: 15 amino acids. Trimming shortened V by 4 bases and J by 1 base, and 13 bases separated the two germline ends. CDR3 in DNA: TGTGCCAGCAGTTTATCCAGGGCCCAGAACACTGAAGCTTTCTTT. It specifies CASSLSRAQNTEAFF.

The genes are TRBV5-1 and TRBJ1-3; D may be TRBD1 (6 bases). Trimming removed 4 bases from V and 4 bases from J, with 12 bases in between. The CDR3 is made up of 14 amino acids. From germline, CDR1 is SGHRS and CDR2 YFSETQ. CDR3 residues: CASSEGHPGNTIYF. The CDR3 DNA sequence: TGCGCCAGCAGCGAGGGACACCCAGGAAACACCATATATTTT.

In this sample, this clone turned up a few times. This chain connects TRBV18 to TRBJ2-4; TRBD2 is a possible D gene (5 bases). The CDR3 runs to 14 residues. Trimming cost V 1 base and J 6 bases, with 10 bases left between them. CDR1 is KGHSH and CDR2 is LQKENI in the germline V gene. The CDR3 bases are TGTGCCAGCTCACCACAGAAGGACTTAAACATTCAGTACTTC. This encodes CASSPQKDLNIQYF. The whole variable domain, filled in from reference TRBV18 and TRBJ2-4, reads NAGVMQNPRHLVRRRGQEARLRCSPMKGHSHVYWYRQLPEEGLKFMVYLQKENIIDESGMPKERFSAEFPKEGPSILRIQQVVRGDSAAYFCASSPQKDLNIQYFGAGTRLSVL.